This TCR beta chain was recovered during a study of OX40 agonist ivuxolimab in advanced cancers. Study context: An agonistic human IgG2 monoclonal antibody against OX40 (CD134) was given.

Sequencing used immunoSEQ multiplex PCR; TCRdb keeps in-frame clones, though not all of them. The data hold over 55,000 clones, with 80% to 90% observed a single time. General study findings and limits: Both CD4+ and CD8+ T cell populations in blood had undergone clonal expansion by week 6 at 0.1 to 3.0 mg/kg. The study found that CD8+ T cells averaged more expanded clones than CD4+. Clonal expansion was among the lowest in partial responders at 0.1-3.0 mg/kg, especially CD8+.

Looked up from germline, CDR1 is LNHDA and CDR2 is SQIVND (reference sequence). This CDR3 contains 16 residues. Trimming left V 1 base short and J 4 bases short, with 17 bases between. Of note for this clone: Its specificity is not known.

The receptor's source is an adult with an advanced solid tumor such as melanoma, head and neck, liver or kidney cancer. Sequencing used CD4+ or CD8+ T cells sorted from blood, obtained in a trial of the OX40 agonist ivuxolimab. The chain recombines TRBV19 with TRBJ2-7, with D hard to call. The CDR3 loop reads CASSIAATSTTYEQYF. Here the CDR3 DNA reads TGTGCCAGTAGTATAGCAGCAACCTCAACAACGTACGAGCAGTACTTC.